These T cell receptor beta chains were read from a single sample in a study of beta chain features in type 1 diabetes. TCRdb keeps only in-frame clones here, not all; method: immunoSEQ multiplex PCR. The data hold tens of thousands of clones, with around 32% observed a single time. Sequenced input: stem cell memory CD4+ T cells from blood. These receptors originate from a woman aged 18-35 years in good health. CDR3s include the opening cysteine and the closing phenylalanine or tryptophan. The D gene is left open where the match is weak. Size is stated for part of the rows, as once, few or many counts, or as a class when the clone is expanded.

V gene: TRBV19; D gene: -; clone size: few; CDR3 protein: CASSIQGLGNQPQHF
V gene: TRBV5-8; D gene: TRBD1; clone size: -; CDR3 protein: CASSLAPTGAYEQYF
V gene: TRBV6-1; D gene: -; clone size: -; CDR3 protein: CASSDHLSGSSYNEQFF
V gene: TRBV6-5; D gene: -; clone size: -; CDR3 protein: CASSPGDEQYF
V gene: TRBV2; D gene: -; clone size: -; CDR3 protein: CASKEGTDTQYF
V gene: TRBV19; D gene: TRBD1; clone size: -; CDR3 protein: CASNPGTGAYREQYF
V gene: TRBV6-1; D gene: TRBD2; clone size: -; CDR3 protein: CASKGLAAVETQYF
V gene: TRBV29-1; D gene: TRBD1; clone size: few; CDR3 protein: CSVRTGWTNTEAFF
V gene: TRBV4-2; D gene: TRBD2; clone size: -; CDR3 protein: CASSQGWAGGGENEQFF
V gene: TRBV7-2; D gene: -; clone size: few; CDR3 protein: CASSLEWQGLGYTF
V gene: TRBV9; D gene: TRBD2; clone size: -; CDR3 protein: CASSVGLAGDTDTQYF
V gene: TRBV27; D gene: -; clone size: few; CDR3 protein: CASSLRLAYNEQFF
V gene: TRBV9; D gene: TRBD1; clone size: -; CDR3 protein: CASSPSLQGTTEAFF
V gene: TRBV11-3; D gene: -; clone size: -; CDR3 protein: CASSPSRLSYNEQFF
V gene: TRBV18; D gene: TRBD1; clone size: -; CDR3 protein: CASSPLTGQETQYF
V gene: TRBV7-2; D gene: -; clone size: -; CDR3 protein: CASSLMRETQYF
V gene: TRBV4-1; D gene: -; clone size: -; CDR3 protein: CASSFLELPNTGELFF
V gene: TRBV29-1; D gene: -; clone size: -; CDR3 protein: CSAVSRDTLSQETQYF
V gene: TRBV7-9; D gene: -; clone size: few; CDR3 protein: CASSLDIGGRGYTF
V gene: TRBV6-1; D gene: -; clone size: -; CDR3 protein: CASSEMTSGGDEAFF
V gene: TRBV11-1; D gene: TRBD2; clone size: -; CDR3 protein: CASSPSLAGGNNEQFF
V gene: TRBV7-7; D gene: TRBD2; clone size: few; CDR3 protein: CASSRLAGGETQYF
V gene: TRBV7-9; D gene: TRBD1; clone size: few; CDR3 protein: CASSPQGVETQYF
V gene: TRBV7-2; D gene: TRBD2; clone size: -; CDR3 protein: CASSLYGGSGADTQYF
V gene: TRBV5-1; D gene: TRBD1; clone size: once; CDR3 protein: CASSLASGQGTNEQFF
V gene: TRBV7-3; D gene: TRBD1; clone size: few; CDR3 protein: CARHAHPAGTESANQPQHF
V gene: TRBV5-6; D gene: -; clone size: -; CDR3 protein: CASSLRQPFYEQYF
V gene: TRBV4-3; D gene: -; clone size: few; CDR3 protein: CASSQDGGQPQHF
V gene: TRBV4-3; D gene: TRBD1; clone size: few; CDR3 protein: CASSQEDRGQEQFF
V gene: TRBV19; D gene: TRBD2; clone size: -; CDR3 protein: CASSIGRAGETQYF
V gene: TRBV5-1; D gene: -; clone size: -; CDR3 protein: CASSLEQRGNTIYF
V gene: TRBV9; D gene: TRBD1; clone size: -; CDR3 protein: CASSAQGVQETQYF
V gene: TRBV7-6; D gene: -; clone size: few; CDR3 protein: CASTPYKGELFF
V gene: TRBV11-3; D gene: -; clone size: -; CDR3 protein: CASSLYGGGGNEQFF
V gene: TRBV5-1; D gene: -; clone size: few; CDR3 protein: CASSLDIYEQYF
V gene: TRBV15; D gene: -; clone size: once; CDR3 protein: CATSRGSSNSPLHF
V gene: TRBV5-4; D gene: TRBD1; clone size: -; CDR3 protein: CASSLGAGGSMGETQYF